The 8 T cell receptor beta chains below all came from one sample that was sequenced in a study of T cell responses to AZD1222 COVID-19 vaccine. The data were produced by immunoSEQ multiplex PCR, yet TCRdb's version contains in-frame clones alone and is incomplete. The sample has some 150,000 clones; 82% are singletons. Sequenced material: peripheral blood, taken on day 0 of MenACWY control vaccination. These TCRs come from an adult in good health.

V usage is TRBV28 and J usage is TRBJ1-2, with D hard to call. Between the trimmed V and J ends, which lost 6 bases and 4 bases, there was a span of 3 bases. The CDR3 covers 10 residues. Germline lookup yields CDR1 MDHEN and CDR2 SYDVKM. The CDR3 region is CASRRYGYTF. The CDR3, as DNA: TGTGCCAGCAGACGCTATGGCTACACCTTC.

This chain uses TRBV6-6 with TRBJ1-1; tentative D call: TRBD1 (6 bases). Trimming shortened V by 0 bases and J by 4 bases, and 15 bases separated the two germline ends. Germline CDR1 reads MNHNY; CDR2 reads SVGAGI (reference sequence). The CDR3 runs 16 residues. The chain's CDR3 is CASSYSRTEQSTEAFF. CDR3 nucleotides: TGTGCCAGCAGTTACTCCCGGACAGAACAGAGCACTGAAGCTTTCTTT.

CDR3 bases: TGTGCCAGCGCCACACTTAATTCACCCCTCCACTTT. Translating it yields CASATLNSPLHF. J is TRBJ1-6 and V is TRBV12-3 or TRBV12-4; D not certain. V lost 8 bases and J lost 6, with 8 bases in between. The CDR3 loop spans 12 amino acids.

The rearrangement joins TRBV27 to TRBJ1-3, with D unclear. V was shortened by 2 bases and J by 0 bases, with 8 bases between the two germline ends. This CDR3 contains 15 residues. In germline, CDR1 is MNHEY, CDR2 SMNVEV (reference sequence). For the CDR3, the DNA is TGTGCCAGCAGTTTAAGCGGCAGCTCTGGAAACACCATATATTTT. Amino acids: CASSLSGSSGNTIYF.

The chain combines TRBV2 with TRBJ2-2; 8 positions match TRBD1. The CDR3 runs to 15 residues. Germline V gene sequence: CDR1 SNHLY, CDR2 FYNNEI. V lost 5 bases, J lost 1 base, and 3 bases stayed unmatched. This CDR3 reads CASSLGTGNTGELFF. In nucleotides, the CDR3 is TGTGCCAGCAGTCTGGGGACAGGGAACACCGGGGAGCTGTTTTTT.

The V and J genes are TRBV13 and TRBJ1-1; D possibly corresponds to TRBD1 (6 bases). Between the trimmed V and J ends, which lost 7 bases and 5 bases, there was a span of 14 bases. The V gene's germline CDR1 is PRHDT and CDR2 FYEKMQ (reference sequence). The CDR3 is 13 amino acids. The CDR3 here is CASTRGIWTEAFF. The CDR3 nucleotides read TGTGCCAGCACCAGGGGAATTTGGACTGAAGCTTTCTTT.

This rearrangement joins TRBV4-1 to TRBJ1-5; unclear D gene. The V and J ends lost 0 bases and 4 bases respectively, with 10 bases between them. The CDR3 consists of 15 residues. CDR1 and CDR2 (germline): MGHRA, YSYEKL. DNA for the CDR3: TGCGCCAGCAGCCAAGATCAAGGTCGAAATCAGCCCCAGCATTTT. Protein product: CASSQDQGRNQPQHF.

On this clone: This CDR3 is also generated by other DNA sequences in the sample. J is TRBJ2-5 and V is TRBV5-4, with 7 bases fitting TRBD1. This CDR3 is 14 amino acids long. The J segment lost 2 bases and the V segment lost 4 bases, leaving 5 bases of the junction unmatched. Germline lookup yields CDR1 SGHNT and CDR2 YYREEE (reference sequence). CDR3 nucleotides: TGTGCCAGCAGCCCCCGGACAGGACAAGAGACCCAGTACTTC. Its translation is CASSPRTGQETQYF.